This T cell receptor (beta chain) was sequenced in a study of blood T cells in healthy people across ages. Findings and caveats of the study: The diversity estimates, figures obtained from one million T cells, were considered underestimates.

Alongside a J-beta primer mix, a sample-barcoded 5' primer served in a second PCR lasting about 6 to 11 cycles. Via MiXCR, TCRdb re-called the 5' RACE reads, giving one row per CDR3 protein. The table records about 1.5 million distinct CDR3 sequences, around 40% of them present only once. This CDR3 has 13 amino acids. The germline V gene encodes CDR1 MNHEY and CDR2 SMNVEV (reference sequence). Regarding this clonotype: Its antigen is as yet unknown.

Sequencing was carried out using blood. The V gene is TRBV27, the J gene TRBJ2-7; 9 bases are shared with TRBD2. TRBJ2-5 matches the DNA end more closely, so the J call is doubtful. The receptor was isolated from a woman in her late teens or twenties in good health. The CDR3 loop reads CASSKRGEETQYF. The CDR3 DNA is TGTGCCAGCAGTAAGCGGGGGGAAGAGACCCAGTACTTC.